The next 26 T cell receptor beta chains were all read from a single sample in a study of T cell repertoires in cytomegalovirus infection. Via MiXCR, TCRdb re-called the reads, giving one row per CDR3 protein. The sample consists of hundreds of thousands of distinct CDR3 sequences, under 40% of them appearing once. The source material was PBMCs. All receptors come from a human donor in good health (CMV status not recorded). Some clones in this sample may be carry-over from other donors' samples.

Remarks on this clonotype: A much larger clone differs from this one at a single base, so this may be a read error. J is TRBJ2-7 and V is TRBV7-2, with D possibly being TRBD2 (6 bases). The CDR3 contains 15 residues. Deletions cut 6 bases from V and 3 bases from J, with 18 bases between. CDR1 is SGHTA and CDR2 is FQGNSA in the germline V gene. The CDR3 loop is CASSSGLSGDYEQYF. In nucleotides, the CDR3 is TGTGCCAGCAGTTCTGGACTATCGGGAGACTACGAGCAGTACTTC.

The rearrangement links TRBV18 to TRBJ2-7; 7 bases match TRBD1. Per germline, CDR1 KGHSH and CDR2 LQKENI. Trimming cost V 5 bases and J 4 bases; bases outside gene matches: 8. This CDR3 contains 14 residues. The CDR3 sequence is CASSKDRPQYEQYF. CDR3 DNA: TGTGCCAGCTCAAAGGACAGGCCTCAATACGAGCAGTACTTC.

This clonotype has more than one count but fewer than ten. The rearrangement uses TRBV7-9 and TRBJ2-1, with a possible D match to TRBD2 (6 bases). Germline CDR1 and CDR2: SEHNR and FQNEAQ (reference sequence). The CDR3 has 14 residues. The V gene lost 5 bases and the J gene lost 5 bases, with 13 bases spanning the gap. The CDR3 nucleotides read TGTGCCAGCAGCGGGACTCTCCTTGACAATGAGCAGTTCTTC. It yields the protein CASSGTLLDNEQFF.

The genes are TRBV5-5 and TRBJ2-1, with TRBD2 matching 11 bases. The V and J ends lost 3 bases and 6 bases, in that order; junction bases with no gene match: 14. CDR3 length: 18 amino acids. The germline V gene encodes CDR1 SGHKS and CDR2 YYEKEE (reference sequence). The CDR3 protein is CASSSPEIGLAGGNEQFF. The CDR3 DNA reads TGTGCCAGCAGCTCCCCTGAGATCGGACTAGCGGGTGGCAATGAGCAGTTCTTC.

The gene calls are TRBV29-1 and TRBJ1-5, with unresolved D. The CDR3 has 13 amino acids. The V and J ends lost 0 bases and 2 bases respectively, with 5 bases between them. Germline CDR1 is SQVTM and CDR2 is ANQGSEA. The CDR3 nucleotides are TGCAGCGTTGAAGATGATGGCAATCAGCCCCAGCATTTT. This translates into CSVEDDGNQPQHF.

The chain recombines TRBV12-3 or TRBV12-4 with TRBJ2-3; 13 positions agree with TRBD2. V gave up 5 bases and J gave up 9 bases; unmatched junction bases: 8. The CDR3 extends over 15 amino acids. The CDR3 DNA reads TGTGCCAGCAGTCAGACTAGCGGGGGGATCGGAACGCAGTATTTT. It is translated as CASSQTSGGIGTQYF.

This rearrangement joins TRBV12-3 or TRBV12-4 to TRBJ1-4, with 8 bases identical to TRBD1. This CDR3 has 16 amino acids. Trimming cost V 4 bases and J 4 bases; bases outside gene matches: 8. The CDR3 coding sequence is TGTGCCAGCAGTTCACGCCGGACAGGGAGTAATGAAAAACTGTTTTTT. Its translation is CASSSRRTGSNEKLFF.

The rearrangement joins TRBV6-6 to TRBJ2-2; TRBD1 agrees at 9 bases. Germline assignment: CDR1 MNHNY and CDR2 SVGAGI (reference sequence). V lost 7 bases, J lost 4 bases, and 10 bases stayed unmatched. This CDR3 comprises 16 residues. The CDR3 region is CASTSPGTGFTGELFF. The DNA for the CDR3 is TGTGCCAGCACCTCTCCCGGGACAGGGTTCACCGGGGAGCTGTTTTTT.

CDR3 region: CASSNRFLQPQHF. The CDR3 DNA follows: TGTGCCAGCAGTAACAGGTTCCTTCAGCCCCAGCATTTT. The V gene is TRBV6-8, the J gene TRBJ1-5, with a possible D match to TRBD1 (5 bases). V was cut by 5 bases and J by 6 bases, with 11 bases left in between. Germline CDR1 reads MNHGY; CDR2 reads SAAAGT. The CDR3 has 13 residues.

The chain combines TRBV2 with TRBJ1-5, with unresolved D. V lost 1 base and J lost 7, with 11 bases in between. The CDR3 has 14 residues. CDR1 is SNHLY and CDR2 is FYNNEI in the germline V gene. For the CDR3, the DNA is TGTGCCAGCAGTGAAGGCAGGCTCGGGCAGCCCCAGCATTTT. Translated, it gives CASSEGRLGQPQHF.

As to this clonotype: The CDR3 does not close with the conserved phenylalanine or tryptophan, likely indicating a read error. This chain joins TRBV7-8 and TRBJ1-2; D remains ambiguous. CDR1 is SGHVS, CDR2 FQNEAQ, per germline. There are 16 residues in the CDR3. V was trimmed by 2 bases and J by 2 bases, leaving 15 bases between them. The CDR3 coding sequence is TGTGCCAGCAGCTTAAGTAGGGTTTACCCCAACTATGGCTACACCTTA. It encodes CASSLSRVYPNYGYTL.

The chain links TRBV25-1 to TRBJ2-3; the D gene is possibly TRBD2 (6 bases). Per the germline V gene, CDR1 is MGHDK and CDR2 is SYGVNS. The CDR3 length is 13 residues. Trimming cost V 6 bases and J 6 bases, with 13 bases left between them. The CDR3 here is CASRQNAGDTQYF. DNA of the CDR3: TGTGCCAGCAGACAGAATGCGGGGGATACGCAGTATTTT.

The chain combines TRBV7-2 with TRBJ2-2; TRBD1 matches 7 bases. The germline CDR1 and CDR2 sequences are SGHTA and FQGNSA. The CDR3 totals 18 residues. The V segment lost 3 bases and the J segment 2 bases; nucleotides outside the gene matches: 12. CDR3 region: CASSFSSIYRGNTGELFF. The CDR3, as DNA: TGTGCCAGCAGCTTCAGTTCGATTTACAGGGGTAACACCGGGGAGCTGTTTTTT.

In this sample, this clonotype turned up a few times. CDR3 nucleotide sequence: TGTGCCAGCAGGGGACAGGCAGATTATGGCTACACCTTC. Amino acid sequence: CASRGQADYGYTF. V is TRBV28 and J is TRBJ1-2; 8 nucleotides align to TRBD1. The CDR3 covers 13 residues. Trimming removed 6 bases from V and 5 bases from J; junction bases left unmatched: 5. Germline CDR1 is MDHEN and CDR2 is SYDVKM.

The chain employs TRBV15 and TRBJ1-5; D remains unclear. The CDR3 length is 14 residues. V dropped 1 base and J dropped 1 base, with 5 bases sitting between them. CDR1 is LNHNV and CDR2 is YYDKDF in the germline V gene (reference sequence). CDR3 protein: CATSRVGSNQPQHF. The CDR3 DNA sequence: TGTGCCACCAGCAGAGTCGGCAGCAATCAGCCCCAGCATTTT.

This clonotype occurred many times. The chain couples TRBV7-8 to TRBJ2-3; TRBD2 aligns across 9 bases. V dropped 8 bases and J dropped 6; count of bases not matched to a gene: 15. The V gene's germline CDR1 is SGHVS and CDR2 FQNEAQ. CDR3 length equals 16 residues. The CDR3 coding sequence is TGTGCCAGCTGTGGGCCCCGGGCGGGGGGGCGGGATACGCAGTATTTT. It encodes CASCGPRAGGRDTQYF.

This clonotype was detected a few times. The genes are TRBV24-1 and TRBJ1-5; weak D call: TRBD1 (5 bases). Germline assignment: CDR1 KGHDR and CDR2 SFDVKD. This CDR3 is built from 14 residues. V lost 3 bases to trimming and J lost 7 bases, with 12 bases between them. Written as DNA, the CDR3 is TGTGCCACCAGTGATATCAGGGAAGGACAGCCCCAGCATTTT. This sequence encodes CATSDIREGQPQHF.

The table lists this clonotype with a few counts. This rearrangement joins TRBV7-3 to TRBJ2-3; 8 bases align to TRBD2. CDR3 length equals 15 residues. Germline V gene data show CDR1 as SGHTA and CDR2 as FQGTGA. V trimming: 4 bases; J trimming: 4 bases; junction bases outside the gene matches: 7. CDR3 in amino acids: CASSSVFGGADTQYF. DNA for the CDR3: TGTGCCAGCAGCTCAGTTTTCGGGGGGGCAGATACGCAGTATTTT.

Concerning this clonotype itself: Its ends do not fully match the called genes, so a read error is possible. The chain recombines TRBV7-7 with TRBJ2-7; D assignment may be TRBD1 or TRBD2 (5 bases each). The CDR3 spans 14 residues. CDR1 and CDR2 (germline): SSHAT, FNYEAQ (reference sequence). CDR3 amino acids: CASSSDRGAGEQYF. CDR3 bases: TGTGCTAGCAGCTCTGACCGAGGGGCGGGCGAGCAGTACTTC.

The chain has TRBV6-5 and TRBJ2-7; weak D call: TRBD1 (7 bases). V gave up 0 bases and J gave up 6 bases, with 15 bases separating them. The CDR3 spans 15 residues. Germline CDR1 reads MNHEY; CDR2 reads SVGAGI. CDR3 residues: CASSYSGTAGFEQYF. The CDR3 coding sequence is TGTGCCAGCAGTTACTCAGGGACAGCGGGTTTCGAGCAGTACTTC.

In its sample, this clonotype was seen a few times. The chain recombines TRBV6-2 or TRBV6-3 with TRBJ2-5, with TRBD2 matching over 12 bases. The junction had 4 bases not matched to a gene; V was cut back by 2 bases and J by 3 bases. Germline CDR1 MNHEY, CDR2 SVGEGT. The CDR3 extends over 16 amino acids. In nucleotides, the CDR3 is TGTGCCAGCAGTTACGTACTAGCGGGAGGAGAAGAGACCCAGTACTTC. It yields the protein CASSYVLAGGEETQYF.

The chain recombines TRBV3-1 with TRBJ1-1, with D possibly matching TRBD1 (6 bases). This CDR3 has 17 residues. In germline, CDR1 is LGHDT, CDR2 YNNKEL (reference sequence). Trimming cost V 0 bases and J 4 bases, with 18 bases left between them. This CDR3 is CASSQDGPGQLVTEAFF. The CDR3 DNA sequence: TGTGCCAGCAGCCAAGATGGGCCAGGACAGTTGGTCACTGAAGCTTTCTTT.

In its sample, this clonotype was seen a few times. The rearrangement joins TRBV12-3 or TRBV12-4 to TRBJ1-3, with 8 bases aligning to TRBD1. The CDR3 contains 15 residues. After removal of 6 bases from V and 7 bases from J, the junction contained 11 bases not matched to a gene. CDR3 DNA: TGTGCCAGCAGCGGGCCTACAGGGGGTTCGAACACCATATATTTT. Encoded protein: CASSGPTGGSNTIYF.

In regard to this clonotype: Since the CDR3 does not end with the conserved phenylalanine or tryptophan, this likely comes from a read error. Because the CDR3's place on the DNA is in doubt, the DNA is left out and the CDR3 is given as listed by TCRdb. The chain recombines TRBV4-1 with TRBJ1-2; the table assigns TRBD1, which was not confirmed against the DNA. The CDR3 is 17 amino acids in total, end residues counted. Germline lookup yields CDR1 MGHRA and CDR2 YSYEKL. Here the CDR3 reads CASSQDPLKIGGHGYTL.

This chain connects TRBV28 to TRBJ2-1; D call uncertain. This CDR3 has 15 residues. V was trimmed by 6 bases and J by 0 bases, leaving 12 bases between them. The germline V gene has CDR1 MDHEN and CDR2 SYDVKM. The CDR3 bases are TGTGCCAGCAGCATAATCGCGACCTCCTACAATGAGCAGTTCTTC. Amino acid sequence: CASSIIATSYNEQFF.

This clonotype was counted between two and nine times. A much larger clonotype is one base distant, so this may be a read error. The chain links TRBV7-8 to TRBJ2-7; TRBD1 aligns across 10 bases. The V gene end was trimmed by 6 bases and the J gene end by 2 bases; junction bases not matched to a gene: 4. The CDR3 is 14 amino acids. CDR1 and CDR2 (germline): SGHVS, FQNEAQ. CDR3 sequence: CASRPGTGAYEQYF. The CDR3 DNA is TGTGCCAGCAGACCCGGGACAGGGGCCTACGAGCAGTACTTC.